Listed here is a single T cell receptor beta chain. This entry belongs to a study of lymphopenia after photon versus proton radiotherapy. Produced via immunoSEQ multiplex PCR; TCRdb's table is partial and in-frame only. This table holds 150,000 to 200,000 clones, 70% to 90% found once. The CDR3 consists of 19 residues. V lost 5 bases to trimming and J lost 1 base; unmatched junction nucleotides: 19. Germline V gene data show CDR1 as LNHDA and CDR2 as SQIVND (reference sequence). The sample consisted of peripheral blood, taken from a patient treated with photon-based radiotherapy. The V and J genes are TRBV19 and TRBJ2-7, with 8 bases aligning to TRBD1. This receptor was identified in a man in his fifties with gastric cancer. CDR3: CASSLKFGSSGGASYEQYF. DNA for the CDR3: TGTGCCAGTAGTCTTAAGTTCGGTTCCTCAGGGGGCGCTTCCTACGAGCAGTACTTC.